The 19 T cell receptor beta chains below come from one sample, sequenced in a study of blood T cells in healthy people across ages. For the second PCR, which ran for about 7 to 12 cycles, a sample-barcoded 5' primer and a J-beta primer mix were used. TCRdb redid the calling of the 5' RACE reads with MiXCR, one entry per CDR3 protein. The data show around 800,000 distinct CDR3 sequences, with about 46% seen just once and about a sixth held by the top ten. The sequenced sample consisted of blood. The receptors were gathered from a man at least 80 years old in good health.

The V gene is TRBV28, the J gene TRBJ2-1; 8 nucleotides line up with TRBD1. V lost 8 bases, J lost 6 bases, and 9 bases stayed unmatched. CDR3 size: 14 residues. Germline lookup yields CDR1 MDHEN and CDR2 SYDVKM. The CDR3 DNA reads TGTGCCAGCCAAGACAGGGGAGCTCCCAATGAGCAGTTCTTC. The encoded protein is CASQDRGAPNEQFF.

In its sample, this clonotype was seen a few times. V gene TRBV10-3 combines with J gene TRBJ2-7, with TRBD1 matching over 8 bases. The CDR3 is made up of 14 amino acids. The ends lost 6 bases at V and 6 bases at J; junction bases unmatched: 10. In germline, CDR1 is ENHRY, CDR2 SYGVKD. CDR3 bases: TGTGCCATCAGCTCCGGGACAGGCCTTATCGAGCAGTACTTC. Translated: CAISSGTGLIEQYF.

The chain has TRBV20-1 and TRBJ2-2; 10 nucleotides align to TRBD1. The CDR3 is 14 residues long. Germline V gene data show CDR1 as DFQATT and CDR2 as SNEGSKA (reference sequence). V lost 6 bases, J lost 6 bases, and 7 bases stayed unmatched. The chain's CDR3 is CSANGQGGPGELFF. The CDR3 coding sequence is TGCAGTGCAAATGGACAGGGGGGTCCCGGGGAGCTGTTTTTT.

This chain connects TRBV4-3 to TRBJ2-6; D gene uncertain. From germline, CDR1 is LGHNA and CDR2 YSLEER. CDR3 length equals 16 residues. V lost 0 bases to trimming and J lost 1 base, with 7 bases between them. This CDR3 reads CASSQDYGSGANVLTF. DNA of the CDR3: TGCGCCAGCAGCCAAGATTACGGTTCTGGGGCCAACGTCCTGACTTTC.

The V call is TRBV7-9, the J call TRBJ1-1, with 9 positions matching TRBD1. This CDR3 contains 15 residues. CDR1 is SEHNR and CDR2 is FQNEAQ in the germline V gene (reference sequence). V shed 5 bases and J 1 base; nucleotides not matched to a gene: 5. CDR3: CASSRRTGANTEAFF. The CDR3 region has the DNA TGTGCCAGCAGCAGGCGGACAGGGGCGAACACTGAAGCTTTCTTT.

Of note for this clonotype: A read error may produce the germline difference seen at one junction end. The chain couples TRBV20-1 to TRBJ2-7, with 10 bases identical to TRBD2. Per the germline V gene, CDR1 is DFQATT and CDR2 is SNEGSKA (reference sequence). This CDR3 region has 16 residues. The CDR3 sequence is CSASLPAGGTPYEQYF. The CDR3 DNA sequence: TGCAGTGCTAGTTTGCCAGCGGGAGGGACGCCCTATGAGCAGTACTTC.

The chain combines TRBV20-1 with TRBJ2-7; weak D call: TRBD2 (6 bases). Trimming took 3 bases from V and 1 from J, leaving 16 bases between them. The germline V gene encodes CDR1 DFQATT and CDR2 SNEGSKA (reference sequence). The CDR3 has 15 amino acids. The CDR3 is CSASDPGTSSYEQYF. The CDR3 nucleotides are TGCAGTGCTAGCGACCCCGGGACTTCGTCCTACGAGCAGTACTTC.

Turning to this clonotype: One base away lies a much larger clone, so this may be a sequencing read error. The chain joins TRBV7-2 to TRBJ2-5; D unresolved. The J call is doubtful: the DNA matches TRBJ2-7 better. The CDR3 covers 12 residues. The germline CDR1 and CDR2 sequences are SGHTA and FQGNSA. In DNA form, the CDR3 reads TGTGCCAGCAGCTCATCCTTCTGCGAGCAGTACTTC. Amino acid sequence: CASSSSFCEQYF.

This chain joins TRBV5-1 and TRBJ2-1; 13 bases fit TRBD2. Germline-derived CDR1 and CDR2 are SGHRS and YFSETQ. This CDR3 region has 17 residues. V dropped 4 bases and J dropped 9; count of bases not matched to a gene: 13. The CDR3 loop is CASSTYLRLAGGREQFF. CDR3 nucleotide sequence: TGCGCCAGCAGCACATACCTTAGACTAGCGGGAGGACGTGAGCAGTTCTTC.

The V and J genes are TRBV25-1 and TRBJ2-7; 7 bases line up with TRBD1. The germline V gene encodes CDR1 MGHDK and CDR2 SYGVNS. V lost 4 bases to trimming and J lost 1 base; unmatched junction nucleotides: 4. The CDR3 runs to 14 residues. CDR3 region: CASSADRASYEQYF. As DNA, the CDR3 is TGTGCCAGCAGTGCAGACAGGGCATCCTACGAGCAGTACTTC.

This chain connects TRBV27 to TRBJ2-1; 7 nucleotides match TRBD2. V shed 3 bases, J shed 10 bases, and the junction held 9 bases outside the gene matches. The CDR3 length is 14 residues. From germline, CDR1 is MNHEY and CDR2 SMNVEV (reference sequence). The chain's CDR3 is CASSLSAGVGEQFF. CDR3 DNA sequence: TGTGCCAGCAGTTTGTCCGCGGGAGTTGGCGAGCAGTTCTTC.

CDR3: CSAREGQGRVAVPDTQYF. In nucleotides, the CDR3 is TGCAGTGCTAGAGAGGGACAGGGAAGGGTAGCGGTACCAGATACGCAGTATTTT. The J gene is TRBJ2-3, the V gene TRBV20-1; TRBD1 agrees at 9 bases. The CDR3 has 18 amino acids. Germline CDR1 is DFQATT and CDR2 is SNEGSKA (reference sequence). V trimming: 0 bases; J trimming: 4 bases; junction bases outside the gene matches: 14.

There are many counts of this clonotype. This rearrangement joins TRBV4-3 to TRBJ1-4, with 7 nucleotides matching TRBD1. Trimming removed 0 bases from V and 7 bases from J; junction bases left unmatched: 8. The germline CDR1 and CDR2 sequences are LGHNA and YSLEER. This CDR3 spans 16 amino acids. The CDR3 DNA sequence: TGCGCCAGCAGCCAAGATCGAGGGGGCAGGGGTGAAAAACTGTTTTTT. This codes for CASSQDRGGRGEKLFF.

This clonotype occurred a few times. The chain joins TRBV12-3 or TRBV12-4 to TRBJ1-1; D remains ambiguous. There are 12 residues in the CDR3. Trimming stripped 2 bases from V and 1 base from J, with 2 bases between. Here the CDR3 DNA reads TGTGCCAGCAGTTTATGGAACACTGAAGCTTTCTTT. Protein product: CASSLWNTEAFF.

This clonotype occurred a few times. CDR3 DNA: TGTGCCGGGGAACCCCCGGGCTTCTTGACGCAGTACTTC. It codes for CAGEPPGFLTQYF. This chain links TRBV30 with TRBJ2-7, with D uncertain. With 8 bases removed from V and 9 bases from J, the gap between germline ends came to 23 bases. Germline CDR1 and CDR2: GTSNPN and SVGIG (reference sequence). The CDR3 length is 13 residues. Full variable domain (outside the CDR3, taken from reference TRBV30 and TRBJ2-7): SQTIHQWPATLVQPVGSPLSLECTVEGTSNPNLYWYRQAAGRGLQLLFYSVGIGQISSEVPQNLSASRPQDRQFILSSKKLLLSDSGFYLCAGEPPGFLTQYFGPGTRLTVT.

This chain joins TRBV12-3 or TRBV12-4 and TRBJ2-5, with TRBD1 as a possible D gene (5 bases). CDR3 length equals 15 residues. The V end lost 6 bases, the J end lost 4 bases, and 18 bases lay between the germline ends. For the CDR3, the DNA is TGTGCCAGCAGCCCAGGATGGGGCGCTGGAGAGACCCAGTACTTC. Translating it yields CASSPGWGAGETQYF.

The chain links TRBV5-7 to TRBJ2-1, with 8 positions matching TRBD2. TRBV5-7 is annotated as an ORF whose role is uncertain. V lost 2 bases to trimming and J lost 4 bases; unmatched junction nucleotides: 2. This CDR3 has 14 amino acids. The CDR3 region is CASSLLAEYNEQFF. Here the CDR3 DNA reads TGTGCCAGCAGCTTACTAGCGGAATACAATGAGCAGTTCTTC.

This clonotype has just a few counts. This rearrangement joins TRBV7-3 to TRBJ2-1; D is possibly TRBD1 (5 bases). The V end was cut by 2 bases, the J end by 10 bases, with 18 bases between. In germline, CDR1 is SGHTA, CDR2 FQGTGA. The CDR3 totals 15 residues. The CDR3 reads CASSLGAGPAREQFF. DNA for the CDR3: TGTGCCAGCAGCTTAGGGGCAGGGCCAGCCAGGGAGCAGTTCTTC.

The CDR3 coding sequence is TGTGCCAGCAGCCAAACACAGGGGGTTGGAGGCTACACCTTC. Its translation: CASSQTQGVGGYTF. This chain joins TRBV4-2 and TRBJ1-2, with 8 bases fitting TRBD1. V dropped 2 bases and J dropped 8; count of bases not matched to a gene: 7. Germline CDR1 reads LGHNA; CDR2 reads YNFKEQ. The CDR3 extends over 14 amino acids.